One and the same sample provided the 8 T cell receptor beta chains below, sequenced in a study of blood T cell repertoires in COVID-19. TCRdb's table, derived via immunoSEQ multiplex PCR, lists solely in-frame clones and lacks some. The data show 350,000 or so clones, around 90% seen once. Source material: peripheral blood. The receptors derive from a woman in her sixties with COVID-19, enrolled during active disease.

J is TRBJ2-7 and V is TRBV6-5; 10 bases fit TRBD1. Trimming removed 4 bases from V and 1 base from J; junction bases left unmatched: 4. The length of the CDR3 is 15 residues. Germline V gene data show CDR1 as MNHEY and CDR2 as SVGAGI. CDR3: CASSFGQGGSYEQYF. CDR3 coding DNA: TGTGCCAGCAGTTTTGGACAGGGGGGGTCCTACGAGCAGTACTTC.

V and J are TRBV11-2 and TRBJ1-5; no reliable D call. Germline V gives CDR1 SGHAT, CDR2 FQNNGV. This CDR3 region has 14 residues. Trimming shortened V by 4 bases and J by 3 bases, and 10 bases separated the two germline ends. CDR3: CASSSGRNNQPQHF. The CDR3 DNA reads TGTGCCAGCAGCTCCGGTAGAAACAATCAGCCCCAGCATTTT.

The gene calls are TRBV27 and TRBJ1-5; D is undetermined. Germline lookup yields CDR1 MNHEY and CDR2 SMNVEV (reference sequence). The length of the CDR3 is 14 residues. Trimming cost V 3 bases and J 7 bases, with 13 bases left between them. The CDR3: CASSLSGGEQPQHF. The DNA for the CDR3 is TGTGCCAGCAGTTTGTCAGGCGGGGAACAGCCCCAGCATTTT.

The chain combines TRBV7-3 with TRBJ1-1; 9 bases match TRBD1. The germline gives CDR1 SGHTA, CDR2 FQGTGA. The ends lost 5 bases at V and 3 bases at J; junction bases unmatched: 7. CDR3 length equals 15 residues. CDR3 in DNA: TGTGCCAGCAGCCCGACGGGACAGGGCCACACTGAAGCTTTCTTT. Encoded protein: CASSPTGQGHTEAFF.

J is TRBJ1-2 and V is TRBV19, with D tentatively TRBD1 (5 bases). This CDR3 is 15 amino acids long. Germline V gene sequence: CDR1 LNHDA, CDR2 SQIVND (reference sequence). V lost 10 bases and J 1 base, leaving 19 bases between the germline ends. The CDR3 nucleotides read TGTGCCACCACTATGGAGGGGACCCTTAACTATGGCTACACCTTC. Residues: CATTMEGTLNYGYTF.

In nucleotides, the CDR3 is TGTGCCAGCAGCTTGGGACAGGGGGCGGAAGCTTTCTTT. This gives the protein CASSLGQGAEAFF. The chain combines TRBV7-3 with TRBJ1-1, with 12 bases matching TRBD1. This CDR3 has 13 amino acids. Germline V CDR1 and CDR2: SGHTA, FQGTGA. J gave up 8 bases and V 3 bases, and 1 base lay outside the gene matches.

This clone was counted once. The rearrangement uses TRBV27 and TRBJ2-7; D is unresolved. The CDR3 is 11 residues long. In germline, CDR1 is MNHEY, CDR2 SMNVEV (reference sequence). V lost 6 bases, J lost 2 bases, and 5 bases lay in between. CDR3: CASRTPYEQYF. Written as DNA, the CDR3 is TGTGCCAGCAGAACTCCCTACGAGCAGTACTTC.

This clone was observed a handful of times. J is TRBJ1-1 and V is TRBV7-3; D is possibly TRBD1 (6 bases). The CDR3 contains 13 residues. The germline gives CDR1 SGHTA, CDR2 FQGTGA. V lost 5 bases to trimming and J lost 1 base, with 8 bases between them. For the CDR3, the DNA is TGTGCCAGCAGCCAACAGGGGAACACTGAAGCTTTCTTT. Amino acids: CASSQQGNTEAFF.